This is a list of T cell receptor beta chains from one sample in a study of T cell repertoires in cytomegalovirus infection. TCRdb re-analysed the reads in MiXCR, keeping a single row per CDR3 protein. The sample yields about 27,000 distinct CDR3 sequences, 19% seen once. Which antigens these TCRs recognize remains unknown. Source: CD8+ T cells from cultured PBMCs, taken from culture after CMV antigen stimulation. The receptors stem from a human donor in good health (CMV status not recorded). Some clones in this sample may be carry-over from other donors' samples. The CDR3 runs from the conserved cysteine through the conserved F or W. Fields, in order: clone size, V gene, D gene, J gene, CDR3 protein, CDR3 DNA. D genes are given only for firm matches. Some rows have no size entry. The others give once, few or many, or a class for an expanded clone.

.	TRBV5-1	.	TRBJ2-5	CASSSQGAGQETQYF	TGCGCCAGCAGCTCGCAGGGTGCTGGCCAAGAGACCCAGTACTTC
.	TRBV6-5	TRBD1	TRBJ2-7	CASSSGQGAVYEQYF	TGTGCCAGCAGTTCGGGACAGGGGGCTGTCTACGAGCAGTACTTC
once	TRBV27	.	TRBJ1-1	CASSSPGTARNTEAFF	TGTGCCAGCAGTTCCCCTGGGACGGCGCGGAACACTGAAGCTTTCTTT
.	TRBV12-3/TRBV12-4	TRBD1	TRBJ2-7	CASRDRGALEQYF	TGTGCCAGCAGGGACAGGGGTGCTTTGGAGCAGTACTTC
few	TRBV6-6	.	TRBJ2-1	CASSYSSGEVDEQFF	TGTGCCAGCAGTTACTCATCAGGGGAGGTCGATGAGCAGTTCTTC
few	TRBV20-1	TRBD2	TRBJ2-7	CSARGLAGGIEQYF	TGCAGTGCTAGGGGGCTAGCGGGAGGGATTGAGCAGTACTTC
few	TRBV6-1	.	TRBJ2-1	CASSEAVTEVNEQFF	TGTGCCAGCAGTGAAGCAGTTACAGAGGTCAATGAGCAGTTCTTC
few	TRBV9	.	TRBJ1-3	CASSPSGVNTIYF	TGTGCCAGCAGCCCCAGTGGAGTAAACACCATATATTTT
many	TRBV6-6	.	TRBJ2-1	CASSYSRGANEQFF	TGTGCCAGCAGTTACAGCAGGGGGGCCAATGAGCAGTTCTTC
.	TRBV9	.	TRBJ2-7	CASSVSGFSSYEQYF	TGTGCCAGCAGCGTTAGCGGATTTTCCTCCTACGAGCAGTACTTC
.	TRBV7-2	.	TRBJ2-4	CASSLDGNIQYF	TGTGCCAGCAGCTTAGACGGAAACATTCAGTACTTC
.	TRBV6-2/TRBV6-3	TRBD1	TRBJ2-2	CASSTRTGPGELFF	TGTGCCAGCAGTACCCGGACAGGGCCGGGGGAGCTGTTTTTT
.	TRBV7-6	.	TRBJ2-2	CASSLRDGYTGELFF	TGTGCCAGCAGCTTAAGGGACGGATACACCGGGGAGCTGTTTTTT
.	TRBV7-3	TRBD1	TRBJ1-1	CASSLLDRGNTEAFF	TGTGCCAGCAGCTTACTGGACAGGGGGAACACTGAAGCTTTCTTT
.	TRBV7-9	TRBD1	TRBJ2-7	CASSWTGDGEQYF	TGTGCCAGCAGCTGGACAGGGGATGGCGAGCAGTACTTC
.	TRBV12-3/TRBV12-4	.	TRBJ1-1	CASNQDLNTEAFF	TGTGCCAGCAACCAGGACCTGAACACTGAAGCTTTCTTT
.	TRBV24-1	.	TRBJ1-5	CATSDSGGGNSNQPQHF	TGTGCCACCAGTGATTCGGGGGGAGGGAATAGCAATCAGCCCCAGCATTTT
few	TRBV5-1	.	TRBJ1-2	CASSTGTPKRGGYTF	TGCGCCAGCAGCACCGGGACTCCTAAGCGAGGTGGCTACACCTTC
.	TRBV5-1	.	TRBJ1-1	CASQLNTEAFF	TGCGCCAGCCAGCTGAACACTGAAGCTTTCTTT
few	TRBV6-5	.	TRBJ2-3	CASSPTGEPTDTQYF	TGTGCCAGCAGCCCCACGGGGGAACCCACAGATACGCAGTATTTT
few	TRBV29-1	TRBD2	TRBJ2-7	CSVEDLGGGEYEQYF	TGCAGCGTTGAAGATCTCGGGGGGGGGGAATACGAGCAGTACTTC